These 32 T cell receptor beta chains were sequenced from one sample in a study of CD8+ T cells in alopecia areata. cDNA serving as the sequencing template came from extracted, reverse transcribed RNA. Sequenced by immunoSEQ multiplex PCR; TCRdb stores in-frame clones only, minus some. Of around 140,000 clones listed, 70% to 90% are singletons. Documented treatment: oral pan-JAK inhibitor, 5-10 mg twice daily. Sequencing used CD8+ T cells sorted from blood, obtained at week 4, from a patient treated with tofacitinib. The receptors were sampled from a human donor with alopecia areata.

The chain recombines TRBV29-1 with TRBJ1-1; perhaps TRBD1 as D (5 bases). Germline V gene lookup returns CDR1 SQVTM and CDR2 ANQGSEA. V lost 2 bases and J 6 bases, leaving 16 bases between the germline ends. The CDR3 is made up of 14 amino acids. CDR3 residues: CSVESRGRGSEAFF. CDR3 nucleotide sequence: TGCAGCGTTGAATCGCGTGGTCGGGGGTCTGAAGCTTTCTTT.

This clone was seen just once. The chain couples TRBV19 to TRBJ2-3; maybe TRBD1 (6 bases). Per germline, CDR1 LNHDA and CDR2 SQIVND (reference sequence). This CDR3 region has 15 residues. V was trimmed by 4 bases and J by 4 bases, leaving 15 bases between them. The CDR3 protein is CASSTTGILADTQYF. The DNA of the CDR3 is TGTGCCAGTAGTACTACAGGGATATTAGCAGATACGCAGTATTTT.

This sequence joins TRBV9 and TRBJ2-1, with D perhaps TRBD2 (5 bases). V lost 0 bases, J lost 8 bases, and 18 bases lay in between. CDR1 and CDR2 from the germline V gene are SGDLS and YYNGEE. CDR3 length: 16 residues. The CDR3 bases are TGTGCCAGCAGCGTAGGAGCCCTCACTAGATCGGATGAGCAGTTCTTC. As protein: CASSVGALTRSDEQFF.

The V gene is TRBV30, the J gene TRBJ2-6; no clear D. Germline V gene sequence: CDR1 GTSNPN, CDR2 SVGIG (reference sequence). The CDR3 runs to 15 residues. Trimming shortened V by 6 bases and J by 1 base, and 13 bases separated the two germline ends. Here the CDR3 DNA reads TGTGCCTGCAATAATATCCCTTCTGGGGCCAACGTCCTGACTTTC. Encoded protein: CACNNIPSGANVLTF. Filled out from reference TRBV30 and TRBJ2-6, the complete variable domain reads SQTIHQWPATLVQPVGSPLSLECTVEGTSNPNLYWYRQAAGRGLQLLFYSVGIGQISSEVPQNLSASRPQDRQFILSSKKLLLSDSGFYLCACNNIPSGANVLTFGAGSRLTVL.

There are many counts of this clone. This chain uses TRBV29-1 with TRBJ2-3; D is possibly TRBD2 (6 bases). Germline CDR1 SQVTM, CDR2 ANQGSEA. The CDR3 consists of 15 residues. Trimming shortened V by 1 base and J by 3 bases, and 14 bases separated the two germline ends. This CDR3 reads CSVEGGEGETDTQYF. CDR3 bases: TGCAGCGTTGAAGGCGGGGAAGGGGAAACAGATACGCAGTATTTT.

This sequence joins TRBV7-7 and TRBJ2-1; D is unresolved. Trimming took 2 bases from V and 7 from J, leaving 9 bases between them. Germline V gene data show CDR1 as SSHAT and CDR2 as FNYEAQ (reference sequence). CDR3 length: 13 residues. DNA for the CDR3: TGTGCCAGCAGCTTAAAGGGTGGTAATGAGCAGTTCTTC. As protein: CASSLKGGNEQFF.

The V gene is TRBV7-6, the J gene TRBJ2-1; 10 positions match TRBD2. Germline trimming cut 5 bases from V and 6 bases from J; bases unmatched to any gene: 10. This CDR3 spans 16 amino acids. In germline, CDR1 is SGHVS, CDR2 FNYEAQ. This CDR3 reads CASSATGTSVFNEQFF. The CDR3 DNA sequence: TGTGCCAGCAGCGCCACCGGGACTAGCGTCTTCAATGAGCAGTTCTTC.

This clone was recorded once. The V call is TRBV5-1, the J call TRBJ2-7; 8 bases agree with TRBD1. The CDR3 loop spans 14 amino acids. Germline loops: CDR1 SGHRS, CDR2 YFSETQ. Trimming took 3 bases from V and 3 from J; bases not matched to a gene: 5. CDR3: CASSSGQGYYEQYF. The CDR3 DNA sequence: TGCGCCAGCAGCTCAGGACAGGGTTACTACGAGCAGTACTTC.

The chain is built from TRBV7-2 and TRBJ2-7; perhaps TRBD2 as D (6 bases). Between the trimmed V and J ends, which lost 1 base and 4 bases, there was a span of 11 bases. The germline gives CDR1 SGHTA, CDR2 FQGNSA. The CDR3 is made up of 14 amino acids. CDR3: CASSLGTGVYEQYF. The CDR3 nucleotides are TGTGCCAGCAGCTTAGGTACGGGGGTGTACGAGCAGTACTTC.

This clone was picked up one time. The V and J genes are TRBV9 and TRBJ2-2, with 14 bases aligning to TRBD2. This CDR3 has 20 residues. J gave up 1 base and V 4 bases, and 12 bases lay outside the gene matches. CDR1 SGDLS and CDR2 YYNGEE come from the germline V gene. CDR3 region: CASSFHLTGTSGGNTGELFF. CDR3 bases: TGTGCCAGCAGCTTCCACCTAACCGGGACTAGCGGGGGGAACACCGGGGAGCTGTTTTTT.

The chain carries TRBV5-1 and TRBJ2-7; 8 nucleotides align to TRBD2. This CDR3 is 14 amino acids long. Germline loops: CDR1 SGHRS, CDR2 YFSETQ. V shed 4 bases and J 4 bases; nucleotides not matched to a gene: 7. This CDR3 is CASSIGTSGYEQYF. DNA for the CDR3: TGCGCCAGCAGCATCGGGACTAGTGGATACGAGCAGTACTTC.

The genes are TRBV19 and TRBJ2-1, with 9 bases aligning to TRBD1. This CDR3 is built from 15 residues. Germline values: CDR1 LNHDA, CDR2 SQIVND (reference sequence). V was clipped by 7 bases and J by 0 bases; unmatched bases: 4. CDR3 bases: TGTGCCAGTACAGACAGGGGGTTCTCCTACAATGAGCAGTTCTTC. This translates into CASTDRGFSYNEQFF.

As DNA, the CDR3 is TGCAGCGTGGAGGAGGCCCGTGAAGAAGCTTTCTTT. This codes for CSVEEAREEAFF. This sequence joins TRBV29-1 and TRBJ1-1; D not certain. The CDR3 is 12 residues long. The germline V gene encodes CDR1 SQVTM and CDR2 ANQGSEA. Trimming stripped 6 bases from V and 8 bases from J, with 16 bases between.

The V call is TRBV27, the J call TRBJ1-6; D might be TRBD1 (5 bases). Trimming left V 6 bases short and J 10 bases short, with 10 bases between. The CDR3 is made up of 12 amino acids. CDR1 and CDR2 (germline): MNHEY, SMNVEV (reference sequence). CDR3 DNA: TGTGCCAGCAGCCCCCGGGGGTCACCCCTCCACTTT. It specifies CASSPRGSPLHF.

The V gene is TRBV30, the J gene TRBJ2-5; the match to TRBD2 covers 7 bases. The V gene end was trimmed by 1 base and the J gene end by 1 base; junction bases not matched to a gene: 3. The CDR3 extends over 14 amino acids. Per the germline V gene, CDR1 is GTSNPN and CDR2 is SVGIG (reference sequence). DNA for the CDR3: TGTGCCTGGAGTGGTGGGACTACCCAAGAGACCCAGTACTTC. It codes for CAWSGGTTQETQYF.

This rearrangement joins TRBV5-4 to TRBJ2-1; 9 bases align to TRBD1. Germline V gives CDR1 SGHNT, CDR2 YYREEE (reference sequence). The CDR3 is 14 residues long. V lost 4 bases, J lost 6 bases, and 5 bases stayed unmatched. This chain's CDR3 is CASSPGTGLNEQFF. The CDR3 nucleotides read TGTGCCAGCAGCCCCGGGACAGGGCTCAATGAGCAGTTCTTC.

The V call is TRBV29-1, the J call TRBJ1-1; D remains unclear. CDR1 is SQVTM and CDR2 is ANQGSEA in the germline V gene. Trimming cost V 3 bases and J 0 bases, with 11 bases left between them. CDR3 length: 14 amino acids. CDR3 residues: CSVEKPPMNTEAFF. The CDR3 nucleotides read TGCAGCGTTGAGAAGCCACCTATGAACACTGAAGCTTTCTTT. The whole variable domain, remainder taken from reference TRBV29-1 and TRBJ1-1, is SAVISQKPSRDICQRGTSLTIQCQVDSQVTMMFWYRQQPGQSLTLIATANQGSEATYESGFVIDKFPISRPNLTFSTLTVSNMSPEDSSIYLCSVEKPPMNTEAFFGQGTRLTVV.

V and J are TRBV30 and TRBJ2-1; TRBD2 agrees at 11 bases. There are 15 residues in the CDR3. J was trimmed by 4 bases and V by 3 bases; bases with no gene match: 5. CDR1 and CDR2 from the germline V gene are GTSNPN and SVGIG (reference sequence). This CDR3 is CAWSDSGGAYNEQFF. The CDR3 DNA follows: TGTGCCTGGAGCGATAGCGGGGGGGCTTACAATGAGCAGTTCTTC.

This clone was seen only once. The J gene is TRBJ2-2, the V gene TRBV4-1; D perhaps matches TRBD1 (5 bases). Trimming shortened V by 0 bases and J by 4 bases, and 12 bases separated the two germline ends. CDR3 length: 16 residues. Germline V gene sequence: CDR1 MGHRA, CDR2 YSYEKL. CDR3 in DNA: TGCGCCAGCAGCCAAGATGGGGCCTTGGGCACCGGGGAGCTGTTTTTT. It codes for CASSQDGALGTGELFF.

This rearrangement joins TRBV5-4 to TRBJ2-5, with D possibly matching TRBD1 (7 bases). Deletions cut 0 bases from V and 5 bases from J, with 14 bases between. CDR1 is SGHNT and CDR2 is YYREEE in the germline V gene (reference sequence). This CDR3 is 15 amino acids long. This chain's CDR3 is CASSLDISGGETQYF. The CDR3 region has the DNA TGTGCCAGCAGCTTGGATATTTCAGGGGGGGAGACCCAGTACTTC.

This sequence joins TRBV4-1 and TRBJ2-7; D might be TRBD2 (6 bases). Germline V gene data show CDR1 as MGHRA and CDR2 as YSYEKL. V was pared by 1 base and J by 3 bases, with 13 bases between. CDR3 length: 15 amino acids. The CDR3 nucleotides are TGCGCCAGCAGCCAAGGAGTTTCTAGCGACTACGAGCAGTACTTC. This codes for CASSQGVSSDYEQYF.

The CDR3 protein is CSASLAGWTGEQYF. CDR3 DNA sequence: TGCAGCGCTTCCCTTGCGGGTTGGACAGGGGAGCAGTACTTC. The genes are TRBV29-1 and TRBJ2-7; 8 nucleotides match TRBD1. In germline, CDR1 is SQVTM, CDR2 ANQGSEA. The V gene end was trimmed by 7 bases and the J gene end by 7 bases; junction bases not matched to a gene: 15. There are 14 residues in the CDR3.

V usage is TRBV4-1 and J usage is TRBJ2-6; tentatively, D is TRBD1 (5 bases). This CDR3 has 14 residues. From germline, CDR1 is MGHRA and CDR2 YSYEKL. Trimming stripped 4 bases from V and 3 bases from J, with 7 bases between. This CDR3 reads CASSLGVGANVLTF. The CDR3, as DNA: TGCGCCAGCAGCCTAGGGGTTGGGGCCAACGTCCTGACTTTC.

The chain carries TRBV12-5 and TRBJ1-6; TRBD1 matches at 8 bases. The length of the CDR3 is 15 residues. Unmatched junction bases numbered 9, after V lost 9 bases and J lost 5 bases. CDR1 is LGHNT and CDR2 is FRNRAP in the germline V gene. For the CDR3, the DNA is TGTGCTAGGGACAGGGTTGAGGTCGATAATTCACCCCTCCACTTT. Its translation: CARDRVEVDNSPLHF.

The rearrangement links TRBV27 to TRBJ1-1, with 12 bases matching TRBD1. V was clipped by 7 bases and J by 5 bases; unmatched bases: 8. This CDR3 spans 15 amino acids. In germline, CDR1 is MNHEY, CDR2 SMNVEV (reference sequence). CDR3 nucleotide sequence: TGTGCCAGCACTCCGGGACAGGGGGCGAGGACTGAAGCTTTCTTT. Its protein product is CASTPGQGARTEAFF.

The chain's CDR3 is CASSLNHGGNEQFF. CDR3 DNA: TGTGCCAGCAGCCTCAACCATGGAGGCAATGAGCAGTTCTTC. This sequence joins TRBV27 and TRBJ2-1; perhaps TRBD2 as D (5 bases). The V gene lost 6 bases and the J gene lost 6 bases, with 15 bases spanning the gap. There are 14 residues in the CDR3. Germline V CDR1 and CDR2: MNHEY, SMNVEV (reference sequence).

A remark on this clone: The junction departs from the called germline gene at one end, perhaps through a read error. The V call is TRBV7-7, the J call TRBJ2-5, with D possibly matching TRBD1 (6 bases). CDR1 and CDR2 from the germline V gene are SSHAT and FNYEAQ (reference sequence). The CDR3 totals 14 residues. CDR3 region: CASSLGEGGETQYF. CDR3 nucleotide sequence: TGTGCTAGCAGCTTAGGGGAAGGGGGAGAGACCCAGTACTTC.

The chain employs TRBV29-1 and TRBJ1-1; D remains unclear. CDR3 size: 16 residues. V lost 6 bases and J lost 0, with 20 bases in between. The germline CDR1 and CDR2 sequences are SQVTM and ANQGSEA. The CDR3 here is CSVWARLPEMNTEAFF. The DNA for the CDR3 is TGCAGCGTGTGGGCCAGACTCCCAGAAATGAACACTGAAGCTTTCTTT.

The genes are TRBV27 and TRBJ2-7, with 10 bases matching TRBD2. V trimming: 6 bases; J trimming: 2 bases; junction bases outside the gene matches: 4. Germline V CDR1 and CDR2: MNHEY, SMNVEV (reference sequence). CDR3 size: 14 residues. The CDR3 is CASRLAGNPYEQYF. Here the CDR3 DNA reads TGTGCCAGCAGACTAGCGGGAAACCCCTACGAGCAGTACTTC.

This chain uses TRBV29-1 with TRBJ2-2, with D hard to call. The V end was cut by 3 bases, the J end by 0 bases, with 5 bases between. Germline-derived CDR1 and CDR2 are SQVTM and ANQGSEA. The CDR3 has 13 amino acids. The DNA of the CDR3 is TGCAGCGTTGAGTACGCGAACACCGGGGAGCTGTTTTTT. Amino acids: CSVEYANTGELFF.

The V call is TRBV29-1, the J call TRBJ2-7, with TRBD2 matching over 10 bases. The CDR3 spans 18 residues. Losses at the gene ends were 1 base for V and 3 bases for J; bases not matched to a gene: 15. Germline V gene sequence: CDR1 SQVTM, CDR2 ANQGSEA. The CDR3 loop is CSVEGDLAGVVSNYEQYF. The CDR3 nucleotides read TGCAGCGTTGAAGGAGACCTAGCGGGAGTTGTCTCGAACTACGAGCAGTACTTC.

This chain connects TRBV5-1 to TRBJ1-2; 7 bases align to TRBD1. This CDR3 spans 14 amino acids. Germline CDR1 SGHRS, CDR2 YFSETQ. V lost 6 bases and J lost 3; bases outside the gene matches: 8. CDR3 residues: CASTDPGQHYGYTF. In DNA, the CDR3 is TGCGCCAGCACTGACCCGGGACAGCACTATGGCTACACCTTC.